This T cell receptor beta chain was obtained from a study of T-cell memory formation after mild COVID-19. The CDR3 loop spans 14 amino acids. The V gene end was trimmed by 8 bases and the J gene end by 5 bases; junction bases not matched to a gene: 8. Germline V lookup: CDR1 SGHAT, CDR2 FQNNGV. A remark on this clonotype: The antigen is not known.

Study-wide results and caveats: Pre-infection memory carried some responding clones, suggesting that cross-reactive memory joined. The CD4+ clones that contracted clustered mainly within CM and EM, and the CD8+ clones concentrated in EMRA.

TCRdb independently ran MiXCR on the 5' RACE reads; one entry per CDR3 protein. The data show 550,000 to 600,000 distinct CDR3 sequences, with roughly 17% seen just once and roughly 8.2% held by the top ten. The chain carries TRBV11-2 and TRBJ1-5; TRBD1 aligns across 8 bases. This clonotype originated in an adult woman who had mild COVID-19 (a few samples of this study predate the infection). Cell type and time point are not known. The specimen was PBMCs or a T cell subset sorted from them (not recorded which). This CDR3 is CASALGTGYQPQHF. In nucleotides, the CDR3 is TGTGCCAGCGCCCTGGGGACAGGATATCAGCCCCAGCATTTT.